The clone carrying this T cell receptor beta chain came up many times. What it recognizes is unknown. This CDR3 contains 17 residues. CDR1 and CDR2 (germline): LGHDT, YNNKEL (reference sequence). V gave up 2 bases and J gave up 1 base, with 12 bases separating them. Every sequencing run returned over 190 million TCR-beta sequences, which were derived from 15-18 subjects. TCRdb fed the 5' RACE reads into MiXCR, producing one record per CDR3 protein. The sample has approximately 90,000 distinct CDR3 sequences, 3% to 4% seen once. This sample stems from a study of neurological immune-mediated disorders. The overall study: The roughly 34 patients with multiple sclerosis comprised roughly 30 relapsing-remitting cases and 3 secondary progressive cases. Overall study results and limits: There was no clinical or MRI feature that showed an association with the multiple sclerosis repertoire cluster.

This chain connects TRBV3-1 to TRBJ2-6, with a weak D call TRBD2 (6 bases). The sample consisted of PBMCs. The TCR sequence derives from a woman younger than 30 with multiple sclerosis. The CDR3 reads CASSQREDSSGANVLTF. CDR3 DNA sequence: TGTGCCAGCAGCCAAAGGGAGGACTCTTCTGGGGCCAACGTCCTGACTTTC.